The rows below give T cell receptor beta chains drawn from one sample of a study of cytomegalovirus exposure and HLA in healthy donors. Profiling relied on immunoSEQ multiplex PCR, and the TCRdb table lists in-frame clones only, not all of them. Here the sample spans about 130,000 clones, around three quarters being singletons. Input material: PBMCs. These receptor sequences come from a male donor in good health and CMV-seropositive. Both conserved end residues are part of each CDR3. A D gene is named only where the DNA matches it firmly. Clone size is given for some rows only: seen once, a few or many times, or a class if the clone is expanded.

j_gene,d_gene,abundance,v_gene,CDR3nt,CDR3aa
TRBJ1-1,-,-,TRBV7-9,TGTTCCAGCAGCATACTCGGGGGGCTGAACACTGAAGCTTTCTTT,CSSSILGGLNTEAFF
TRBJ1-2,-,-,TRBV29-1,TGCAGCACGAACAGGGACGGCTACACCTTC,CSTNRDGYTF
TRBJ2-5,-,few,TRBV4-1,TGCGCCAGCAGCCATTCGACAGGAAGGGAGACCCAGTACTTC,CASSHSTGRETQYF
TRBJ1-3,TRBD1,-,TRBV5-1,TGCGCCAGCAGCAAGGACAGGGGGGACACCATATATTTT,CASSKDRGDTIYF
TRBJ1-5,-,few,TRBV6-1,TGTGCCAGCAGTGACGGGAACAATCAGCCCCAGCATTTT,CASSDGNNQPQHF
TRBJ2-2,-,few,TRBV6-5,TGTGCCAGCAGGGAGGGGGCGGACACCGGGGAGCTGTTTTTT,CASREGADTGELFF
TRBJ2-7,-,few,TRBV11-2,TGTGCCAGCAGCTCCCGTTATTCCTACGAGCAGTACTTC,CASSSRYSYEQYF
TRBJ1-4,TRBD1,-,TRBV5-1,TGCGCCAGCAGCGAGACAGGGGGCCTTGAAAAACTGTTTTTT,CASSETGGLEKLFF
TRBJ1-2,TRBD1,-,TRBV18,TGTGCCAGCTCACCAGGACAGGGGAGCTATGGCTACACCTTC,CASSPGQGSYGYTF
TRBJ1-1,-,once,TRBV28,TGTGCCAGCATAGTCACCCCGAACACTGAAGCTTTCTTT,CASIVTPNTEAFF
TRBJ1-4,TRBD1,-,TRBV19,TGTGCCAGTACCGACCCGGGACAGGGTAATGAAAAACTGTTTTTT,CASTDPGQGNEKLFF
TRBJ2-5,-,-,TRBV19,TGTGCCAGTAGACAGGGGCGGGGAGGTGAGGAGACCCAGTACTTC,CASRQGRGGEETQYF
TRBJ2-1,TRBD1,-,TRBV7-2,TGTGCCAGCAGCTCTCGAACAGGGGGCTACAATGAGCAGTTCTTC,CASSSRTGGYNEQFF
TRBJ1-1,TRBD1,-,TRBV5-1,TGCGCCAGCAGCACAGGGACAGGGGGCGGCACTGAAGCTTTCTTT,CASSTGTGGGTEAFF
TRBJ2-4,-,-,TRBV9,TGTGCCAGCAGCGTAGATATTCCAGGGGAAAAAAACATTCAGTACTTC,CASSVDIPGEKNIQYF
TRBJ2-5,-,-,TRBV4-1,TGCGCCAGCAGCCAAGAAGGGACATCCCCGGAGACCCAGTACTTC,CASSQEGTSPETQYF
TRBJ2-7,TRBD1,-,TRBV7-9,TGTGCCAGCAGCTTACGGACAGGGGGCTCCTACGAGCAGTACTTC,CASSLRTGGSYEQYF
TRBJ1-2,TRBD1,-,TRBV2,TGTGCCAGCAGTCGGACAGGGTCTGTGTGGGGCTACACCTTC,CASSRTGSVWGYTF
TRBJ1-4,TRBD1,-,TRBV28,TGTGCCAGCAGTTTTGGGACAGGGAATGAAAAACTGTTTTTT,CASSFGTGNEKLFF
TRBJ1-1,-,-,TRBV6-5,TGTGCCAGCAGTGGGTGGGCAAGGGGTGGGGAAGCTTTCTTT,CASSGWARGGEAFF
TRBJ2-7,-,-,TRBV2,TGTGCCAGCAGCCCGGACAGACCCTACGAGCAGTACTTC,CASSPDRPYEQYF
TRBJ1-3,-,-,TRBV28,TGTGCCAGCAGTTTTGAAGACAGGTTCTCTGGAAACACCATATATTTT,CASSFEDRFSGNTIYF
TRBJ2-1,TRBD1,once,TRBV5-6,TGTGCCAGCCGAACAGGGGTTGGGACCTACAATGAGCAGTTCTTC,CASRTGVGTYNEQFF
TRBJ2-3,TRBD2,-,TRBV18,TGTGCCAGCTCACCGGGGAGGGAGTACAGCACAGATACGCAGTATTTT,CASSPGREYSTDTQYF
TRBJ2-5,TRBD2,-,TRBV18,TGTGCCAGCTCACCATTGGCTAGCGGGCAAGAGACCCAGTACTTC,CASSPLASGQETQYF
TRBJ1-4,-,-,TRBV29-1,TGCAGCGCGGCTGGTCAAAGCCAGGGGTGGGATGAAAAACTGTTTTTT,CSAAGQSQGWDEKLFF
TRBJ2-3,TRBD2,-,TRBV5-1,TGCGCCAGCAGCTTGGTCCGCGGGGGGGAAACAGATACGCAGTATTTT,CASSLVRGGETDTQYF
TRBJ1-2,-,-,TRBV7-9,TGTGCCAGCAGCACCCAAATCGGGAGGAAATATGGCTACACCTTC,CASSTQIGRKYGYTF
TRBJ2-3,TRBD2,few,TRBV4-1,TGCGCCAGCAGCCAAGATTTAGTGGCGGGGGGGCTTACGCAGTATTTT,CASSQDLVAGGLTQYF